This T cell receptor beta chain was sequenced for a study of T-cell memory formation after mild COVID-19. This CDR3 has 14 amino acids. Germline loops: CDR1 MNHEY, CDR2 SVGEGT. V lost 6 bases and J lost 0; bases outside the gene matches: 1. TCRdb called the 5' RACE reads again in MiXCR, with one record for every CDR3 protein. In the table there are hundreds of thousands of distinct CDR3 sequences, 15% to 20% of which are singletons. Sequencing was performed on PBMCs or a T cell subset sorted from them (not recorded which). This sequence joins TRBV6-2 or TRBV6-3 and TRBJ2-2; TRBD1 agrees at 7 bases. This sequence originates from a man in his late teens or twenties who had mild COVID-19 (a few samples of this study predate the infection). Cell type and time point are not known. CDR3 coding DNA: TGTGCCAGCAGGCAGGGGGCGAACACCGGGGAGCTGTTTTTT. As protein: CASRQGANTGELFF.